This T cell receptor beta chain appears in the sequencing data of a study of cytomegalovirus exposure and HLA in healthy donors. Study-wide points: Researchers reported in a later analysis that a missense DCLRE1C variant was tied to TCR beta V- and J-gene trimming. In all likelihood, a cluster of highly shared sequence variants was a sequencing artifact.

A word on this clone: The antigen is unknown.

Vbeta (60) and Jbeta (13) primers were used in the PCR. Sequencing used immunoSEQ multiplex PCR; TCRdb keeps in-frame clones, though not all of them. This sample has tens of thousands of clones, with roughly three quarters found just once. This CDR3 comprises 15 residues. Germline V gives CDR1 LGHNT, CDR2 FRNRAP. Trimming cost V 2 bases and J 0 bases, with 5 bases left between them. This receptor was identified in a woman between 25 and 40 years old in good health and CMV-seronegative. The sample taken for sequencing was PBMCs. The rearrangement joins TRBV12-5 to TRBJ2-6; D unresolved. CDR3: CASGLPGSGANVLTF. The DNA for the CDR3 is TGTGCTAGTGGTTTGCCGGGCTCTGGGGCCAACGTCCTGACTTTC.